The 16 T cell receptor beta chains in this list originate from one sample, sequenced in a study of Graves' ophthalmopathy and Graves' hyperthyroidism. Researchers took RNA transcripts and amplified TCR beta CDR3 regions from them. Amplification began with first-round RT-PCR using HTBI primers, then second-round multiplex PCR was performed. TCRdb reanalysed the multiplex PCR reads using MiXCR and keeps one entry per CDR3 protein. The sample has roughly 350,000 distinct CDR3 sequences, about 15% seen once. The source material was peripheral blood. The receptors stem from an adult woman with stable Graves' hyperthyroidism.

This clonotype was seen at least ten times. The V and J genes are TRBV6-2 or TRBV6-3 and TRBJ2-5, with D possibly matching TRBD1 (5 bases). Germline loops: CDR1 MNHEY, CDR2 SVGEGT. The germline V and J ends were trimmed by 2 bases and 5 bases, with 15 bases remaining between them. The CDR3 runs to 15 residues. CDR3 bases: TGTGCCAGCAGTTACCTAGGGCAGGGTGAGGAGACCCAGTACTTC. Protein: CASSYLGQGEETQYF.

This clonotype was detected ten times or more. The CDR3 reads CAIRSEASPSYEQYF. CDR3 nucleotides: TGTGCCATCAGAAGCGAAGCGTCTCCCTCCTACGAGCAGTACTTC. The genes are TRBV10-3 and TRBJ2-7; D uncertain. Looked up from germline, CDR1 is ENHRY and CDR2 is SYGVKD. Trimming removed 6 bases at V and 0 bases at J, with 15 bases between. The CDR3 extends over 15 amino acids.

The CDR3 DNA reads as TGTGCCAGCTCACCGGGCCGTCTAGCGGGAGGGCCAATTGGGGCCAACGTCCTGACTTTC. It is translated as CASSPGRLAGGPIGANVLTF. V gene TRBV18 combines with J gene TRBJ2-6; 12 nucleotides agree with TRBD2. The V segment lost 3 bases and the J segment 3 bases; nucleotides outside the gene matches: 12. Germline V CDR1 and CDR2: KGHSH, LQKENI. The length of the CDR3 is 20 residues.

The sample holds many counts of this clonotype. The V gene is TRBV2, the J gene TRBJ2-4; D might be TRBD2 (5 bases). The germline V gene encodes CDR1 SNHLY and CDR2 FYNNEI. CDR3 length: 15 residues. The V end was cut by 8 bases, the J end by 0 bases, with 14 bases between. Written as DNA, the CDR3 is TGTGCCAGCTCAACCATGGGAGTAGCCAAAAACATTCAGTACTTC. Protein product: CASSTMGVAKNIQYF.

This clonotype has a count of ten or more. The J gene is TRBJ2-7, the V gene TRBV20-1, with D possibly being TRBD2 (6 bases). This CDR3 has 15 residues. V lost 6 bases and J lost 3, with 21 bases in between. Germline assignment: CDR1 DFQATT and CDR2 SNEGSKA (reference sequence). The CDR3 DNA reads as TGCAGTGCCACCGCAATTGAGGAGGGGAGCTACGAGCAGTACTTC. Translating gives CSATAIEEGSYEQYF.

V is TRBV12-3 or TRBV12-4 and J is TRBJ2-7; 11 bases align to TRBD2. Losses at the gene ends were 6 bases for V and 2 bases for J; bases not matched to a gene: 12. This CDR3 is built from 17 residues. In DNA, the CDR3 is TGTGCCAGCAGCTCGTCGGGACTAGCGGCGGTACCCTACGAGCAGTACTTC. Translated: CASSSSGLAAVPYEQYF.

This clonotype has ten or more counts. The chain is built from TRBV27 and TRBJ2-7; maybe TRBD1 (5 bases). CDR1 MNHEY and CDR2 SMNVEV come from the germline V gene (reference sequence). CDR3 size: 15 residues. With 5 bases removed from V and 4 bases from J, the gap between germline ends came to 18 bases. The CDR3 spells CASSPHTGSTYEQYF. CDR3 in DNA: TGTGCCAGCAGTCCTCACACAGGTTCGACTTACGAGCAGTACTTC.

This clonotype was detected only a few times. The chain employs TRBV3-1 and TRBJ1-5; no clear D gene. The CDR3 consists of 13 residues. The V and J ends lost 4 bases and 7 bases respectively, with 11 bases between them. Germline CDR1 and CDR2: LGHDT and YNNKEL (reference sequence). CDR3 region: CASSRSREQPQHF. In nucleotides, the CDR3 is TGTGCCAGCAGCCGAAGCCGCGAGCAGCCCCAGCATTTT. The full variable domain, completed using reference TRBV3-1 and TRBJ1-5, is DTAVSQTPKYLVTQMGNDKSIKCEQNLGHDTMYWYKQDSKKFLKIMFSYNNKELIINETVPNRFSPKSPDKAHLNLHINSLELGDSAVYFCASSRSREQPQHFGDGTRLSIL.

This clonotype was seen a handful of times. This sequence may be a read error, since a much larger clone differs from it by one base. Since the CDR3 does not end with the conserved phenylalanine or tryptophan, this likely comes from a read error. This chain connects TRBV6-1 to TRBJ2-7; no firm D call. The germline V gene has CDR1 MNHNS and CDR2 SASEGT. The V end was cut by 3 bases, the J end by 0 bases, with 9 bases between. CDR3 size: 14 residues. The DNA for the CDR3 is TGTGCCAGCAGTGACCAACAGAGCTCCTACGAGCAGTACCTC. Protein product: CASSDQQSSYEQYL.

This clonotype has a count of ten or more. The rearrangement links TRBV20-1 to TRBJ2-7; maybe TRBD1 (6 bases). The ends were cut back, 3 bases at V and 0 bases at J, with 15 bases in the middle. This CDR3 spans 15 amino acids. CDR1 and CDR2 from the germline V gene are DFQATT and SNEGSKA (reference sequence). The CDR3 reads CSASRQATSSYEQYF. DNA of the CDR3: TGCAGTGCTAGCCGACAGGCTACCTCCTCCTACGAGCAGTACTTC.

This clonotype was counted ten times or more. The rearrangement uses TRBV15 and TRBJ2-7; the match to TRBD1 covers 7 bases. The ends lost 8 bases at V and 4 bases at J; junction bases unmatched: 8. Germline assignment: CDR1 LNHNV and CDR2 YYDKDF (reference sequence). This CDR3 is 13 amino acids long. The CDR3: CATGHRGTYEQYF. The CDR3 DNA reads TGTGCCACCGGCCACAGGGGTACTTACGAGCAGTACTTC.

This clonotype occurred many times. The gene calls are TRBV20-1 and TRBJ2-7; weak D call: TRBD2 (6 bases). V was shortened by 5 bases and J by 0 bases, with 11 bases between the two germline ends. CDR3 length: 13 residues. Germline-derived CDR1 and CDR2 are DFQATT and SNEGSKA (reference sequence). The CDR3 region has the DNA TGCAGTGCTCCTAGCGTGAGCTCCTACGAGCAGTACTTC. It translates to CSAPSVSSYEQYF.

This clonotype was detected only a few times. An end of the junction differs from the germline gene, which may be a read error. V usage is TRBV4-1 and J usage is TRBJ1-2, with D hard to call. The V gene's germline CDR1 is MGHRA and CDR2 YSYEKL. The CDR3 loop spans 16 amino acids. CDR3 nucleotide sequence: TGCGCCGGCAGCCAAGATATAGGAGTTCGGAGCTATGGCTACACCTTC. Protein: CAGSQDIGVRSYGYTF.

This clonotype showed up just a few times. A much larger clone differs from this one at a single base, so this may be a read error. The rearrangement uses TRBV28 and TRBJ1-1; unclear D gene. Germline V lookup: CDR1 MDHEN, CDR2 SYDVKM. The CDR3 is 14 residues long. The DNA of the CDR3 is TGTGCCAGCAGTTTCTGGAGATTGAACACTGAAGCTCTCTTT. Protein sequence: CASSFWRLNTEALF.

This clonotype was counted ten times or more. The chain recombines TRBV12-3 or TRBV12-4 with TRBJ1-6, with 7 bases that match TRBD1. This CDR3 is built from 15 residues. The V and J ends lost 5 bases and 7 bases, in that order; junction bases with no gene match: 8. The CDR3 DNA is TGTGCCAGCAGTCCACAGGGGTGGACGAATTCACCCCTCCACTTT. This gives the protein CASSPQGWTNSPLHF.

This clonotype occurred many times. The chain has TRBV2 and TRBJ2-2; no firm D call. Per the germline V gene, CDR1 is SNHLY and CDR2 is FYNNEI. This CDR3 is built from 13 residues. Trimming took 1 base from V and 6 from J, leaving 6 bases between them. CDR3 sequence (DNA): TGTGCCAGCAGTGAAGGTTCCGCCGGGGAGCTGTTTTTT. Protein: CASSEGSAGELFF.